This T cell receptor (beta chain) was identified during a study of T cells after yellow fever vaccination. Notes on the study in general: A faster peak, day 5 versus 15, was reached by the weaker secondary response. Bulk-population clonotypes that are abundant could appear as contaminants in FACS-sorted repertoires.

The V gene's germline CDR1 is LGHNA and CDR2 YSLEER. The CDR3 consists of 14 residues. V dropped 3 bases and J dropped 4 bases, with 12 bases sitting between them. One entry per CDR3 protein results from TCRdb running MiXCR on the 5' RACE reads. The data show around 72,000 distinct CDR3 sequences, more than 5.5% seen once. This clonotype was picked up many times. Its matching antigen is unknown. This clonotype was sampled from a man between 18 and 29 years old who received the YFV17D yellow fever vaccine. The sample consisted of CD8+ T cells sorted from PBMCs, taken less than 11 days after the first yellow fever vaccination. This chain uses TRBV4-3 with TRBJ1-2; no reliable D call. In DNA form, the CDR3 reads TGCGCCAGCAGCCACACCGCGCCCGCCTATGGCTACACCTTC. This translates into CASSHTAPAYGYTF.